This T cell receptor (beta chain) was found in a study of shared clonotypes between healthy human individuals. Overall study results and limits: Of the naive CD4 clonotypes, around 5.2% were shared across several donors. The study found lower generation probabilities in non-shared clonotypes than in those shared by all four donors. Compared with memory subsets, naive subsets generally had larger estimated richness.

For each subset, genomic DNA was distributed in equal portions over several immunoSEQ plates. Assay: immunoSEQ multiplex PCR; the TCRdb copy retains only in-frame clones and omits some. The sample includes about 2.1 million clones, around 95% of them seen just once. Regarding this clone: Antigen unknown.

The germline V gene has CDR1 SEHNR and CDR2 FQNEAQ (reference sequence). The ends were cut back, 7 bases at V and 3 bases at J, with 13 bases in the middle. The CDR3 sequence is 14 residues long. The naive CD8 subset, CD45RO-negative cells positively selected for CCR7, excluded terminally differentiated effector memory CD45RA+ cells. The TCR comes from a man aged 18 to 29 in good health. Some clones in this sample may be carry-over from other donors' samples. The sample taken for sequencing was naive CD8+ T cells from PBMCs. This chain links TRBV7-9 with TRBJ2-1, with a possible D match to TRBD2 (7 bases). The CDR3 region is CASTRGGLYNEQFF. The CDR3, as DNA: TGTGCCAGCACTAGGGGGGGTCTCTACAATGAGCAGTTCTTC.